The text below deals with one T cell receptor (beta chain). Its antigen remains undetermined. Base quality data are lacking; no much larger clone is found one base away. The CDR3 goes from the cysteine to the phenylalanine over 16 residues. The read is trimmed to its CDR3 DNA, 48 bases read in frame from base 1. V lost 0 bases and J lost 4 bases; the stretch between them is 15 bases long. The germline V gene sets CDR1 to SGDLS and CDR2 to YYNGEE. This entry belongs to a study of STAT5B mutations in CD4+ large granular lymphocyte leukemia (dated by TCRdb to about 2022). Looking at the study overall: Among the healthy controls, the CDR3 'QG' motif was associated with a particular HLA allele. The study compared the TCRbeta repertoires of patients with CD4+ T-cell large granular lymphocyte leukemia against the TCRbeta repertoires of healthy blood donors. The purity of purified fractions was confirmed by flow cytometry on FACSCanto II or FACSVerse to exceed 95% among lymphocytes.

General study outcomes and caveats: Main leukemic clonotypes were private to each patient, although approximately 25% of the main leukemic clonotypes were found at low frequency in the non-leukemic repertoires of other patients. Enrichment of TRBV06-family usage was observed among the top patient clones (8/27) relative to healthy controls (2/35). Compared with healthy CD4+ repertoires, CD4-sorted patient repertoires appeared more clonal, and this difference remained even after the putative leukemic clones were removed. The data were not HLA-matched, and the relatively small sample size could explain the higher clonality seen in CD4+ compared with CD8+ T-LGLL.

TCRbeta rearrangements were sequenced from genomic DNA using the immunoSEQ assay at survey resolution. The authors processed their data as follows. In the TCR sequencing data, the lowest productive clonotype frequency that could be detected was 2.59 x 10-5. Analyses included only productive TCRbeta rearrangements, meaning complete and in-frame sequences. Simpson clonality, calculated in the immunoSEQ Analyzer version 3.0, was used as the measure of sample clonality. Clones were binned by frequency as very rare, small, medium, large (1-20%) or hyperexpanded (>20%). Generation probabilities were estimated with OLGA 1.2.3, V-gene circos plots were generated with VDJtools, specificities were searched for in VDJdb, and CDR3 motifs were identified with GLIPH. TCRdb re-hosts the immuneACCESS table, in-frame sequences only. Its copies lack some clones; in the studies checked, an unresolved V gene accounts for under half of them, and the cause for the rest is not known. That table supplies the V and J calls and clone size; D and trimming were determined from the DNA. The sample table holds some 45,000 clones, of which 80% to 90% were seen once. The leading ten clones occupy around 3% of the sample.

The healthy controls were over 30 blood donors, and the buffy coats of these donors were supplied by the Finnish Red Cross blood service. All TCR-sequenced material derived from peripheral blood: patient blood samples and healthy donor buffy coats. Ficoll-Hypaque gradient centrifugation was used to isolate peripheral blood mononuclear cells. CD4+ cells were purified magnetically from the buffy coats of healthy controls. Genomic DNA was extracted using the Gentra Puregene Cell and Tissue kit, and a Qubit 2.0 fluorometer was used to quantify it. This receptor chain uses TRBV9 and TRBJ2-3; TRBD2 might be the D gene, on 6 matching bases. Specimen: CD4+ T cells from blood buffy coats. The TCR originated in a human donor in good health. The nucleotide sequence is TGTGCCAGCAGCGTAGAGTCGCGGGGCGGGTCAGATACGCAGTATTTT. It is translated as CASSVESRGGSDTQYF. Joined to the reference TRBV9 and TRBJ2-3 proteins, this CDR3 gives the full variable domain: DSGVTQTPKHLITATGQRVTLRCSPRSGDLSVYWYQQSLDQGLQFLIQYYNGEERAKGNILERFSAQQFPDLHSELNLSSLELGDSALYFCASSVESRGGSDTQYFGPGTRLTVL.